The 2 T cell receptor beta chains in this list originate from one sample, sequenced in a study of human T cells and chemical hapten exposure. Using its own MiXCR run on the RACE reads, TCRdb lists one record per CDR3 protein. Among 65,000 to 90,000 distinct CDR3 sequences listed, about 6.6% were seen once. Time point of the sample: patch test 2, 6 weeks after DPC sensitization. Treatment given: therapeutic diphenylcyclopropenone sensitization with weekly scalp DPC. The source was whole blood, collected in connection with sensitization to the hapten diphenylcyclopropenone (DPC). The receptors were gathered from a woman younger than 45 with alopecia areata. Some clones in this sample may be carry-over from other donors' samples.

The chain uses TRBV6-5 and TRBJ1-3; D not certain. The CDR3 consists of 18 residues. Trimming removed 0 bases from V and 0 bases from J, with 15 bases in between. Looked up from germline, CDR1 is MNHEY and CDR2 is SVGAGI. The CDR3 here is CASSYSWTDLSSGNTIYF. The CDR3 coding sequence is TGTGCCAGCAGTTACTCGTGGACGGACCTAAGCTCTGGAAACACCATATATTTT.

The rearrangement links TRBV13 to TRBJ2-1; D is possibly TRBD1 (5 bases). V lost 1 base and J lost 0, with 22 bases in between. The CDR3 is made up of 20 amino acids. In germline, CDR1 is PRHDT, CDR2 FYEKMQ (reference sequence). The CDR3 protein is CASSLEGLADPQSSYNEQFF. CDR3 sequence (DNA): TGTGCCAGCAGCTTAGAGGGGTTGGCGGATCCACAGAGCTCCTACAATGAGCAGTTCTTC.